The 25 T cell receptor beta chains below come from one sample, sequenced in a study of blood T cell repertoires in COVID-19. This table comes from immunoSEQ multiplex PCR, and its TCRdb copy is limited to in-frame clones, with some not included. The sample carries 250,000 to 300,000 clones, less than 90% recorded once. Material: peripheral blood. The source is a woman in her twenties or thirties with COVID-19, enrolled during active disease.

The rearrangement joins TRBV7-2 to TRBJ1-4; TRBD1 is a possible D gene (6 bases). Germline V gene sequence: CDR1 SGHTA, CDR2 FQGNSA. V dropped 5 bases and J dropped 7 bases, with 17 bases sitting between them. The CDR3 is 15 residues long. The CDR3 DNA follows: TGTGCCAGCAGCCCGGGACAAACGGGCGCTGAAAAACTGTTTTTT. Its translation: CASSPGQTGAEKLFF.

The chain has TRBV6-5 and TRBJ2-3; a weak D match, TRBD2 (7 bases). V was pared by 5 bases and J by 7 bases, with 16 bases between. The germline V gene encodes CDR1 MNHEY and CDR2 SVGAGI. The CDR3 has 14 amino acids. This CDR3 reads CASSPGGMVHTQYF. CDR3 nucleotides: TGTGCCAGCAGTCCGGGGGGCATGGTTCATACGCAGTATTTT.

The chain is built from TRBV21-1 and TRBJ1-2; the D call in the table, TRBD1, was not verified against the DNA. TRBV21-1 counts as a pseudogene. The CDR3 sequence is 17 residues long. The CDR3 DNA reads TGTGCCAGCACCAGAATCCGGGACAGGGGTTGGGTATATGGCTACACCTTC. Its translation is CASTRIRDRGWVYGYTF.

This clone was seen once. The DNA for the CDR3 is TGCACCAGCAGCCAAGACGGGGGAATCCAAGAGACCCAGTACTTC. This sequence encodes CTSSQDGGIQETQYF. The genes are TRBV1 and TRBJ2-5; TRBD2, the D gene given by the table, was not confirmed from the DNA. TRBV1 is flagged as a pseudogene. The CDR3 runs to 15 residues.

The rearrangement links TRBV6-5 to TRBJ1-4; TRBD1 agrees at 7 bases. The CDR3 loop spans 16 amino acids. Germline V lookup: CDR1 MNHEY, CDR2 SVGAGI. The junction had 13 bases not matched to a gene; V was cut back by 4 bases and J by 8 bases. In DNA form, the CDR3 reads TGTGCCAGCAGTTGGCGACAGGGTCCTGGGAGGGAAAAACTGTTTTTT. Protein product: CASSWRQGPGREKLFF.

This clone was observed a single time. V usage is TRBV5-1 and J usage is TRBJ2-1, with D possibly matching TRBD1 (6 bases). The CDR3 sequence is 13 residues long. Deletions cut 2 bases from V and 5 bases from J, with 8 bases between. Per germline, CDR1 SGHRS and CDR2 YFSETQ. CDR3 nucleotide sequence: TGCGCCAGCAGCTTAACAGGGAACAATGAGCAGTTCTTC. Its protein product is CASSLTGNNEQFF.

The J gene is TRBJ2-3, the V gene TRBV5-1; maybe TRBD2 (7 bases). The ends were cut back, 0 bases at V and 2 bases at J, with 16 bases in the middle. This CDR3 comprises 17 residues. Germline V gene data show CDR1 as SGHRS and CDR2 as YFSETQ. The CDR3 DNA reads TGCGCCAGCAGCTTGGGAATCGGGGGGCACTTCACAGATACGCAGTATTTT. Amino acid sequence: CASSLGIGGHFTDTQYF.

The chain combines TRBV14 with TRBJ1-6, with TRBD1 identical over 11 bases. The ends lost 4 bases at V and 8 bases at J; junction bases unmatched: 7. There are 16 residues in the CDR3. Germline V lookup: CDR1 SGHDN, CDR2 FVKESK. CDR3 sequence (DNA): TGTGCCAGCAGCCGGGAGGACAGGGGGCTTTATTCACCCCTCCACTTT. Its translation is CASSREDRGLYSPLHF.

This sequence joins TRBV7-9 and TRBJ1-6; D remains ambiguous. The CDR3 totals 13 residues. Trimming took 5 bases from V and 11 from J, leaving 13 bases between them. Germline V lookup: CDR1 SEHNR, CDR2 FQNEAQ (reference sequence). CDR3 in DNA: TGTGCCAGCAGCATAATCCTTGCGCCACCCCTCCACTTT. Translating it yields CASSIILAPPLHF.

The J gene is TRBJ1-5, the V gene TRBV20-1; possibly TRBD1 for D (5 bases). The V gene's germline CDR1 is DFQATT and CDR2 SNEGSKA (reference sequence). V lost 8 bases to trimming and J lost 3 bases, with 8 bases between them. This CDR3 comprises 11 residues. CDR3 protein: CSQGLNQPQHF. CDR3 in DNA: TGCAGTCAGGGCCTCAATCAGCCCCAGCATTTT.

The chain has TRBV5-6 and TRBJ1-4; 8 bases map to TRBD1. Trimming cost V 4 bases and J 6 bases; bases outside gene matches: 8. This CDR3 is 15 amino acids long. Germline loops: CDR1 SGHDT, CDR2 YYEEEE. The CDR3 is CASSLRTGSDEKLFF. The CDR3, as DNA: TGTGCCAGCAGCCTTAGGACAGGGAGTGATGAAAAACTGTTTTTT.

The chain uses TRBV6-4 and TRBJ1-2, with 8 bases lining up with TRBD1. The length of the CDR3 is 16 residues. Germline CDR1 MRHNA, CDR2 SNTAGT. With V trimmed by 1 base and J by 2 bases, 6 bases remained unmatched. CDR3 nucleotide sequence: TGTGCCAGCAGTGACTGGGACAGGAGAGAGAACTATGGCTACACCTTC. Amino acids: CASSDWDRRENYGYTF.

The V gene is TRBV7-8, the J gene TRBJ2-1; the D gene is possibly TRBD2 (6 bases). From germline, CDR1 is SGHVS and CDR2 FQNEAQ. V shed 7 bases and J shed 6 bases, with 16 bases lying between them. The CDR3 loop spans 14 amino acids. The CDR3 sequence is CASKLAYGVNEQFF. CDR3 bases: TGTGCCAGCAAACTAGCATATGGTGTCAATGAGCAGTTCTTC. Based on the CDR3 plus reference TRBV7-8 and TRBJ2-1, the full variable domain is GAGVSQSPRYKVAKRGQDVALRCDPISGHVSLFWYQQALGQGPEFLTYFQNEAQLDKSGLPSDRFFAERPEGSVSTLKIQRTQQEDSAVYLCASKLAYGVNEQFFGPGTRLTVL.

A single count supports this clone. V usage is TRBV7-8 and J usage is TRBJ1-4, with 9 bases that match TRBD1. The CDR3 extends over 15 amino acids. Germline V CDR1 and CDR2: SGHVS, FQNEAQ. Germline trimming cut 4 bases from V and 7 bases from J; bases unmatched to any gene: 7. Here the CDR3 reads CASSSNRGRVEKLFF. The CDR3 bases are TGTGCCAGCAGCTCAAACAGGGGGCGGGTTGAAAAACTGTTTTTT.

The J gene is TRBJ1-5, the V gene TRBV28; 9 bases fit TRBD1. The germline CDR1 and CDR2 sequences are MDHEN and SYDVKM. Trimming cost V 6 bases and J 0 bases; bases outside gene matches: 6. The CDR3 sequence is 16 residues long. The DNA for the CDR3 is TGTGCCAGCAGCCAGGGACAGGGCTATAGCAATCAGCCCCAGCATTTT. Amino acid sequence: CASSQGQGYSNQPQHF.

The rearrangement links TRBV5-1 to TRBJ2-1, with 11 bases matching TRBD2. With V trimmed by 0 bases and J by 8 bases, 10 bases remained unmatched. The germline CDR1 and CDR2 sequences are SGHRS and YFSETQ. This CDR3 spans 17 amino acids. The CDR3 here is CASSLELAGGGTDEQFF. DNA for the CDR3: TGCGCCAGCAGCTTGGAGCTAGCGGGGGGCGGTACGGATGAGCAGTTCTTC.

The chain has TRBV2 and TRBJ2-4, with 12 bases aligning to TRBD1. The ends lost 6 bases at V and 8 bases at J; junction bases unmatched: 8. CDR1 and CDR2 (germline): SNHLY, FYNNEI. This CDR3 is 15 amino acids long. The CDR3 spells CASSEGQGASYIQYF. CDR3 coding DNA: TGTGCCAGCAGCGAGGGACAGGGGGCCTCGTACATTCAGTACTTC.

This chain joins TRBV24-1 and TRBJ2-3, with D possibly TRBD2 on 5 matching bases. V was cut by 2 bases and J by 5 bases, with 10 bases left in between. The germline gives CDR1 KGHDR, CDR2 SFDVKD. This CDR3 is built from 14 residues. The CDR3 loop reads CATSDSGKGDTQYF. CDR3 coding DNA: TGTGCCACCAGTGATTCGGGGAAGGGAGATACGCAGTATTTT.

This clone was seen a single time. This sequence joins TRBV15 and TRBJ1-4, with D tentatively TRBD1 (5 bases). V was cut by 0 bases and J by 7 bases, with 12 bases left in between. Germline V CDR1 and CDR2: LNHNV, YYDKDF (reference sequence). The CDR3 spans 15 residues. The CDR3 bases are TGTGCCACCAGCAGAGATTGGGGCGTCGGTGAAAAACTGTTTTTT. Encoded protein: CATSRDWGVGEKLFF.

This chain connects TRBV5-1 to TRBJ2-7; 15 nucleotides line up with TRBD2. Germline CDR1 and CDR2: SGHRS and YFSETQ. The CDR3 consists of 15 residues. V shed 3 bases, J shed 6 bases, and the junction held 4 bases outside the gene matches. The CDR3 coding sequence is TGCGCCAGCAGCTGGGGACTAGCGGGGGGTAGCGAGCAGTACTTC. This encodes CASSWGLAGGSEQYF. The whole variable domain, filled in from reference TRBV5-1 and TRBJ2-7, reads KAGVTQTPRYLIKTRGQQVTLSCSPISGHRSVSWYQQTPGQGLQFLFEYFSETQRNKGNFPGRFSGRQFSNSRSEMNVSTLELGDSALYLCASSWGLAGGSEQYFGPGTRLTVT.

This clone was detected a few times. The chain carries TRBV6-5 and TRBJ1-4, with 9 bases aligning to TRBD1. The CDR3 contains 15 residues. With 6 bases clipped from V and 13 bases from J, the junction kept 15 bases outside the gene matches. Per germline, CDR1 MNHEY and CDR2 SVGAGI. CDR3 in amino acids: CASSPRDREILRLFF. The CDR3 DNA follows: TGTGCCAGCAGCCCCCGGGACAGGGAGATTCTGAGACTGTTTTTT.

This chain uses TRBV5-4 with TRBJ2-3; 12 bases are shared with TRBD2. V shed 0 bases and J 4 bases; nucleotides not matched to a gene: 9. The germline CDR1 and CDR2 sequences are SGHNT and YYREEE (reference sequence). The CDR3 loop spans 18 amino acids. The CDR3 DNA follows: TGTGCCAGCAGCTTGGGAGAGCCTAGCGGGGGGGCCCCAGATACGCAGTATTTT. Translated: CASSLGEPSGGAPDTQYF.

This chain uses TRBV2 with TRBJ2-1; TRBD2 matches at 8 bases. Per the germline V gene, CDR1 is SNHLY and CDR2 is FYNNEI. V was clipped by 3 bases and J by 3 bases; unmatched bases: 7. The CDR3 extends over 16 amino acids. The CDR3 reads CASSDPGGALYNEQFF. CDR3 DNA sequence: TGTGCCAGCAGTGACCCCGGGGGGGCTCTCTACAATGAGCAGTTCTTC. Based on the CDR3 plus reference TRBV2 and TRBJ2-1, the full variable domain is EPEVTQTPSHQVTQMGQEVILRCVPISNHLYFYWYRQILGQKVEFLVSFYNNEISEKSEIFDDQFSVERPDGSNFTLKIRSTKLEDSAMYFCASSDPGGALYNEQFFGPGTRLTVL.

The chain couples TRBV6-5 to TRBJ1-5, with D tentatively TRBD1 (6 bases). Germline V gene data show CDR1 as MNHEY and CDR2 as SVGAGI. Trimming pared 6 bases from V and 2 bases from J, leaving 8 bases between. The CDR3 runs to 13 residues. CDR3 sequence: CASRAGGNQPQHF. The DNA of the CDR3 is TGTGCCAGCAGAGCAGGGGGCAATCAGCCCCAGCATTTT.

The J gene is TRBJ1-2, the V gene TRBV6-5; 8 bases agree with TRBD1. Per germline, CDR1 MNHEY and CDR2 SVGAGI. CDR3 size: 16 residues. The J segment lost 0 bases and the V segment lost 4 bases, leaving 7 bases of the junction unmatched. The chain's CDR3 is CASSSIKGQANYGYTF. CDR3 DNA: TGTGCCAGCAGTTCCATAAAGGGACAGGCTAACTATGGCTACACCTTC.